This is a list of T cell receptor beta chains from one sample in a study of T-cell reconstitution after alpha-beta-depleted transplantation in children. In TCRdb, the PCR reads were re-called with MiXCR into one record per CDR3 protein. The data contain over 400,000 distinct CDR3 sequences, 12% of them seen just once; the ten biggest clones take up about 6%. This specimen was PBMCs from the stem cell graft donor, taken from the stem cell graft. The receptors come from a human donor who donated a stem cell graft to a child with combined immunodeficiency. Each CDR3 is given with its conserved first and last residue. Each record gives: clone size, D gene, V gene, J gene, CDR3 protein, CDR3 DNA. A D gene is named only where the DNA matches it firmly. Clone sizes are given selectively: once, few, many, or a class where the clone is expanded.

abundance: few; d_gene: TRBD1; v_gene: TRBV15; j_gene: TRBJ1-1; CDR3aa: CATSTPTGQGFTEAFF; CDR3nt: TGTGCCACCAGCACCCCGACGGGACAGGGATTCACTGAAGCTTTCTTT
abundance: .; d_gene: .; v_gene: TRBV7-8; j_gene: TRBJ2-3; CDR3aa: CASSLMRVGGGTDTQYF; CDR3nt: TGTGCCAGCAGCTTAATGAGGGTCGGGGGCGGAACAGATACGCAGTATTTT
abundance: .; d_gene: TRBD1; v_gene: TRBV11-3; j_gene: TRBJ1-1; CDR3aa: CASSLGQGFRDTEAFF; CDR3nt: TGTGCCAGCAGCCTAGGACAGGGCTTCAGGGACACTGAAGCTTTCTTT
abundance: few; d_gene: .; v_gene: TRBV12-5; j_gene: TRBJ2-3; CDR3aa: CASGFTPGVSSTDTQYF; CDR3nt: TGTGCTAGTGGTTTCACCCCGGGGGTCAGTAGCACAGATACGCAGTATTTT
abundance: many; d_gene: .; v_gene: TRBV20-1; j_gene: TRBJ2-2; CDR3aa: CSVPGQATGELFF; CDR3nt: TGCAGTGTCCCAGGGCAGGCCACCGGGGAGCTGTTTTTT
abundance: .; d_gene: TRBD2; v_gene: TRBV29-1; j_gene: TRBJ2-1; CDR3aa: CSVVPSGGYNEQFF; CDR3nt: TGCAGCGTTGTTCCTAGCGGGGGCTACAATGAGCAGTTCTTC
abundance: .; d_gene: TRBD1; v_gene: TRBV28; j_gene: TRBJ2-7; CDR3aa: CASSGIRDSRYEQYF; CDR3nt: TGTGCCAGCAGTGGGATCCGGGACAGCCGTTACGAGCAGTACTTC
abundance: .; d_gene: .; v_gene: TRBV9; j_gene: TRBJ2-3; CDR3aa: CASSVRGIPTDTQYF; CDR3nt: TGTGCCAGCAGCGTACGGGGGATACCCACAGATACGCAGTATTTT
abundance: few; d_gene: TRBD1; v_gene: TRBV7-2; j_gene: TRBJ2-2; CDR3aa: CASSLDRALGNTGELFF; CDR3nt: TGTGCCAGCAGCTTGGACAGGGCTTTGGGGAACACCGGGGAGCTGTTTTTT
abundance: many; d_gene: .; v_gene: TRBV24-1; j_gene: TRBJ2-2; CDR3aa: CATSDWAGTGELFF; CDR3nt: TGTGCCACCAGTGACTGGGCAGGCACCGGGGAGCTGTTTTTT
abundance: many; d_gene: .; v_gene: TRBV12-3/TRBV12-4; j_gene: TRBJ2-2; CDR3aa: CASRRGSSLSTGELFF; CDR3nt: TGTGCCAGCCGCCGAGGCAGCAGTCTATCCACCGGGGAGCTGTTTTTT
abundance: many; d_gene: TRBD2; v_gene: TRBV27; j_gene: TRBJ2-1; CDR3aa: CASQGAGVWEQFF; CDR3nt: TGTGCCAGCCAAGGGGCGGGAGTTTGGGAGCAGTTCTTC
abundance: many; d_gene: TRBD1; v_gene: TRBV10-3; j_gene: TRBJ1-5; CDR3aa: CAISKGAQGQPQHF; CDR3nt: TGTGCCATCAGTAAGGGGGCTCAGGGGCAGCCCCAGCATTTT
abundance: .; d_gene: TRBD1; v_gene: TRBV4-3; j_gene: TRBJ1-2; CDR3aa: CASSQGQTYGYTF; CDR3nt: TGCGCCAGCAGCCAGGGACAGACCTATGGCTACACCTTC
abundance: many; d_gene: .; v_gene: TRBV29-1; j_gene: TRBJ2-5; CDR3aa: CSVERGRETQYF; CDR3nt: TGCAGCGTTGAAAGGGGACGAGAGACCCAGTACTTC
abundance: many; d_gene: TRBD1; v_gene: TRBV4-3; j_gene: TRBJ1-4; CDR3aa: CASSPATGTGNEKLFF; CDR3nt: TGCGCCAGCAGCCCGGCGACCGGGACAGGGAATGAAAAACTGTTTTTT
abundance: many; d_gene: TRBD2; v_gene: TRBV7-2; j_gene: TRBJ2-3; CDR3aa: CASSYQRGSTDTQYF; CDR3nt: TGTGCCAGCAGTTACCAGCGGGGTAGCACAGATACGCAGTATTTT
abundance: .; d_gene: .; v_gene: TRBV9; j_gene: TRBJ1-1; CDR3aa: CASSVEGENTEAFF; CDR3nt: TGTGCCAGCAGCGTAGAAGGGGAGAACACTGAAGCTTTCTTT
abundance: .; d_gene: TRBD2; v_gene: TRBV24-1; j_gene: TRBJ2-1; CDR3aa: CAVQAGVVNEQFF; CDR3nt: TGTGCCGTTCAAGCGGGAGTAGTAAATGAGCAGTTCTTC
abundance: .; d_gene: .; v_gene: TRBV28; j_gene: TRBJ1-1; CDR3aa: CASSFLIRATTVAFF; CDR3nt: TGTGCCAGCAGTTTTCTTATACGGGCCACGACCGTTGCTTTCTTT
abundance: .; d_gene: .; v_gene: TRBV30; j_gene: TRBJ1-3; CDR3aa: CAWSRLGASGNTIYF; CDR3nt: TGTGCCTGGAGTCGTCTCGGGGCCTCTGGAAACACCATATATTTT
abundance: .; d_gene: .; v_gene: TRBV7-8; j_gene: TRBJ2-5; CDR3aa: CASSLAGSQTQYF; CDR3nt: TGTGCCAGCAGCTTAGCGGGTAGCCAGACCCAGTACTTC
abundance: few; d_gene: TRBD1; v_gene: TRBV2; j_gene: TRBJ1-5; CDR3aa: CASSAGTGNLVNQPQHF; CDR3nt: TGTGCCAGCAGTGCCGGGACAGGGAACTTAGTCAATCAGCCCCAGCATTTT
abundance: few; d_gene: TRBD1; v_gene: TRBV5-1; j_gene: TRBJ2-5; CDR3aa: CASSGRQGARETQYF; CDR3nt: TGCGCCAGCAGCGGCAGACAGGGGGCTCGGGAGACCCAGTACTTC
abundance: .; d_gene: .; v_gene: TRBV6-2/TRBV6-3; j_gene: TRBJ1-1; CDR3aa: CASSYLPGAPNTEAFF; CDR3nt: TGTGCCAGCAGTTATCTGCCAGGGGCCCCGAACACTGAAGCTTTCTTT
abundance: many; d_gene: .; v_gene: TRBV29-1; j_gene: TRBJ2-2; CDR3aa: CSVVAGTNTGELFF; CDR3nt: TGCAGCGTTGTGGCGGGGACGAACACCGGGGAGCTGTTTTTT
abundance: few; d_gene: TRBD1; v_gene: TRBV6-5; j_gene: TRBJ1-1; CDR3aa: CASSYSVTGLEAFF; CDR3nt: TGTGCCAGCAGTTACTCAGTGACAGGGCTTGAAGCTTTCTTT
abundance: many; d_gene: TRBD2; v_gene: TRBV6-1; j_gene: TRBJ2-4; CDR3aa: CASSPLAGVDKNIQYF; CDR3nt: TGTGCCAGCAGTCCCCTAGCGGGAGTAGACAAAAACATTCAGTACTTC
abundance: .; d_gene: .; v_gene: TRBV30; j_gene: TRBJ2-7; CDR3aa: CAWSVPPAEQYF; CDR3nt: TGTGCCTGGAGTGTACCCCCAGCCGAGCAGTACTTC
abundance: many; d_gene: TRBD2; v_gene: TRBV7-3; j_gene: TRBJ2-3; CDR3aa: CASSPTESGGGTDTQYF; CDR3nt: TGTGCCAGCAGCCCGACCGAGAGCGGGGGAGGCACAGATACGCAGTATTTT
abundance: many; d_gene: TRBD1; v_gene: TRBV20-1; j_gene: TRBJ2-3; CDR3aa: CSAEALEGQGGTDTQYF; CDR3nt: TGCAGTGCTGAGGCCCTAGAAGGACAGGGGGGCACAGATACGCAGTATTTT
abundance: few; d_gene: .; v_gene: TRBV20-1; j_gene: TRBJ2-1; CDR3aa: CSAFPAWRAHNEQFF; CDR3nt: TGCAGTGCTTTTCCGGCGTGGCGGGCCCACAATGAGCAGTTCTTC
abundance: .; d_gene: TRBD2; v_gene: TRBV24-1; j_gene: TRBJ2-2; CDR3aa: CATSDSGLAGAGELFF; CDR3nt: TGTGCCACCAGTGATTCGGGACTAGCGGGAGCCGGGGAGCTGTTTTTT
abundance: .; d_gene: .; v_gene: TRBV29-1; j_gene: TRBJ1-1; CDR3aa: CSVVAGVGEAFF; CDR3nt: TGCAGCGTTGTAGCAGGGGTGGGTGAAGCTTTCTTT
abundance: .; d_gene: .; v_gene: TRBV4-3; j_gene: TRBJ2-6; CDR3aa: CASSQVGPTGANVLTF; CDR3nt: TGCGCCAGCAGCCAAGTAGGCCCTACTGGGGCCAACGTCCTGACTTTC
abundance: many; d_gene: .; v_gene: TRBV20-1; j_gene: TRBJ2-3; CDR3aa: CSARENTDTQYF; CDR3nt: TGCAGTGCTAGAGAGAACACAGATACGCAGTATTTT